These 5 T cell receptor beta chains came from one sample sequenced in a study of cytomegalovirus exposure and HLA in healthy donors. Researchers ran the PCR with 60 Vbeta and 13 Jbeta primers. Clones were sequenced by immunoSEQ multiplex PCR, and TCRdb holds only the in-frame ones, with some missing. The table has around 280,000 clones, 70% to 90% seen once. What was sequenced was PBMCs. The origin of the receptors is a woman younger than 30 in good health and CMV-seronegative.

The chain has TRBV4-1 and TRBJ1-6; 7 bases match TRBD1. Germline lookup yields CDR1 MGHRA and CDR2 YSYEKL. V was clipped by 1 base and J by 8 bases; unmatched bases: 5. CDR3 size: 15 residues. The CDR3 protein is CASSQGQGPHSPLHF. DNA of the CDR3: TGCGCCAGCAGCCAAGGACAGGGCCCGCATTCACCCCTCCACTTT.

The DNA of the CDR3 is TGCGCCAGCAGCCAGGAGGGACAGAACTATGGCTACACCTTC. It yields the protein CASSQEGQNYGYTF. The chain recombines TRBV4-1 with TRBJ1-2; TRBD1 aligns across 7 bases. Germline V gives CDR1 MGHRA, CDR2 YSYEKL. The J segment lost 2 bases and the V segment lost 3 bases, leaving 3 bases of the junction unmatched. The CDR3 length is 14 residues.

The CDR3 DNA follows: TGTGCCAGTAGACTGACAGGATCGAACTATGGCTACACCTTC. Translation gives CASRLTGSNYGYTF. The V gene is TRBV19, the J gene TRBJ1-2; the D gene is possibly TRBD1 (6 bases). Germline V gene sequence: CDR1 LNHDA, CDR2 SQIVND (reference sequence). CDR3 length: 14 residues. V dropped 6 bases and J dropped 2 bases, with 13 bases sitting between them.

CDR3 region: CASSPLPGHEQYF. The CDR3 region has the DNA TGCGCCAGCAGCCCCCTCCCTGGGCACGAGCAGTACTTC. J is TRBJ2-7 and V is TRBV4-1, with D hard to call. This CDR3 has 13 amino acids. The germline V gene encodes CDR1 MGHRA and CDR2 YSYEKL. Trimming removed 4 bases at V and 5 bases at J, with 12 bases between.

The chain recombines TRBV2 with TRBJ2-1, with 9 positions matching TRBD2. CDR3 size: 15 residues. Germline V gives CDR1 SNHLY, CDR2 FYNNEI. The junction had 16 bases not matched to a gene; V was cut back by 10 bases and J by 9 bases. The CDR3 DNA sequence: TGTGCCATTACAGCCCGCGGGGGGGCAGGGGGTGAGCAGTTCTTC. Amino acids: CAITARGGAGGEQFF.